The rows below give T cell receptor beta chains drawn from one sample of a study of blood T cell repertoires in COVID-19. Using immunoSEQ multiplex PCR, the repertoire was profiled, and TCRdb retains in-frame clones only, with some absent. The sample consists of 150,000 to 200,000 clones, 85% to 90% of them appearing once. Sample: PBMCs or T cells enriched from blood (not recorded which). These receptors originate from a woman aged 35 to 49 in a cohort exposed to, infected with or recovered from COVID-19 (not recorded which). The CDR3 runs from the conserved cysteine through the conserved F or W. The D gene is left open where the match is weak. The size entry is marked missing in some rows and otherwise reads once, few, many or a size class.

TRBV15	NA	TRBJ1-1	NA	CATRAPLTHANTEAFF	TGTGCCACCAGAGCCCCCCTCACGCATGCGAACACTGAAGCTTTCTTT
TRBV12-3/TRBV12-4	NA	TRBJ2-2	NA	CASRSTVAGELFF	TGTGCCAGCAGATCTACAGTGGCCGGGGAGCTGTTTTTT
TRBV5-5	NA	TRBJ2-7	NA	CASSLPTYEQYF	TGTGCCAGCAGCTTGCCTACTTACGAGCAGTACTTC
TRBV27	once	TRBJ2-5	TRBD1	CASSSPRQGLETQYF	TGTGCCAGCAGTTCGCCTCGACAGGGTTTAGAGACCCAGTACTTC
TRBV5-1	NA	TRBJ1-3	TRBD1	CASSFTGGEAGNTIYF	TGCGCCAGCAGCTTTACAGGGGGTGAAGCTGGAAACACCATATATTTT
TRBV4-3	few	TRBJ2-2	NA	CASSQDQGGGRGFGGELFF	TGCGCCAGCAGCCAAGATCAGGGGGGCGGAAGGGGCTTTGGCGGGGAGCTGTTTTTT
TRBV11-2	NA	TRBJ1-2	TRBD1	CASSLGIGTANYGYTF	TGTGCCAGCAGCTTGGGTATTGGGACAGCCAACTATGGCTACACCTTC
TRBV28	few	TRBJ1-2	NA	CASSLWAGNYGYTF	TGTGCCAGCAGTTTATGGGCAGGGAACTATGGCTACACCTTC
TRBV10-2	NA	TRBJ2-2	TRBD1	CASSAPFSDRDTGELFF	TGCGCCAGCAGTGCCCCGTTCTCGGACAGGGACACCGGGGAGCTGTTTTTT
TRBV18	NA	TRBJ1-1	TRBD1	CASSHGQGGTEAFF	TGTGCCAGCTCTCACGGACAGGGGGGCACCGAAGCTTTCTTT
TRBV20-1	NA	TRBJ1-5	NA	CSASPRSNQPQHF	TGCAGTGCTAGTCCCAGGTCCAATCAGCCCCAGCATTTT
TRBV23-1	NA	TRBJ1-2	NA	CASSQSSENSANYGYTF	TGCGCCAGCAGTCAATCCTCTGAGAACTCGGCTAACTATGGCTACACCTTC
TRBV4-1	NA	TRBJ1-2	NA	CASSQTTPGDYGYTF	TGCGCCAGCAGCCAGACTACCCCAGGGGACTATGGCTACACCTTC
TRBV7-6	NA	TRBJ2-1	TRBD2	CASSSLPGLALNSYNEQFF	TGTGCCAGCAGCTCACTACCGGGACTAGCGTTGAATTCCTACAATGAGCAGTTCTTC
TRBV28	NA	TRBJ2-7	NA	CASSNPGSYEQYF	TGTGCCAGCAGTAATCCGGGGTCCTACGAGCAGTACTTC
TRBV18	NA	TRBJ1-1	NA	CASQPFAGQNTEAFF	TGTGCCAGCCAACCCTTCGCGGGCCAGAACACTGAAGCTTTCTTT
TRBV7-6	many	TRBJ1-1	NA	CASSLGQWNTEAFF	TGTGCCAGCAGCTTAGGCCAGTGGAACACTGAAGCTTTCTTT
TRBV29-1	once	TRBJ2-1	TRBD1	CSVWDRVEVGQFF	TGCAGCGTTTGGGACAGGGTTGAGGTAGGGCAGTTCTTC
TRBV19	NA	TRBJ2-1	TRBD2	CASNPSGSNEQFF	TGTGCCAGTAACCCTAGCGGGAGTAATGAGCAGTTCTTC
TRBV7-9	NA	TRBJ2-3	TRBD2	CASSLSTGRAGDTQYF	TGTGCCAGCAGCTTATCTACCGGGAGGGCCGGAGATACGCAGTATTTT
TRBV6-5	NA	TRBJ2-3	NA	CASIFRASTDTQYF	TGTGCCAGCATCTTTCGAGCTAGCACAGATACGCAGTATTTT
TRBV7-2	NA	TRBJ2-2	TRBD1	CASSLQGASGELFF	TGTGCCAGCAGCTTACAGGGGGCTTCCGGGGAGCTGTTTTTT
TRBV18	NA	TRBJ1-2	TRBD1	CASSPPTGTFGYTF	TGTGCCAGCTCACCTCCGACAGGGACCTTTGGCTACACCTTC
TRBV3-1/TRBV3-2	NA	TRBJ2-7	NA	CASSQDIQAIPYEQYF	TGTGCCAGCAGCCAAGATATCCAGGCAATACCCTACGAGCAGTACTTC
TRBV11-3	NA	TRBJ1-1	NA	CASSFRDIAFF	TGTGCCAGCAGCTTTAGGGACATAGCTTTCTTT
TRBV5-1	NA	TRBJ2-4	TRBD1	CASSLAGQGIKNIQYF	TGCGCCAGCAGCTTGGCCGGACAGGGGATCAAAAACATTCAGTACTTC
TRBV6-1	NA	TRBJ1-1	TRBD1	CASSEGTGRLSLMNTEAFF	TGTGCCAGCAGTGAGGGGACAGGAAGATTATCCTTAATGAACACTGAAGCTTTCTTT
TRBV6-5	NA	TRBJ2-6	NA	CASSYSATGANVLTF	TGTGCCAGCAGTTACAGCGCTACCGGGGCCAACGTCCTGACTTTC
TRBV19	once	TRBJ2-7	NA	CASSIMRTDTYEQYF	TGTGCCAGTAGTATAATGAGGACAGATACCTACGAGCAGTACTTC
TRBV5-8	NA	TRBJ1-1	NA	CASSPRTGRNTEAFF	TGTGCCAGCAGCCCTCGGACGGGAAGGAACACTGAAGCTTTCTTT
TRBV5-1	NA	TRBJ1-5	NA	CASRGAPDQPQHF	TGCGCCAGCAGAGGGGCCCCTGATCAGCCCCAGCATTTT
TRBV9	NA	TRBJ2-2	TRBD2	CASSISSGGRGTGELFF	TGTGCCAGCAGCATTTCTAGCGGGGGAAGAGGGACCGGGGAGCTGTTTTTT
TRBV19	few	TRBJ1-2	NA	CASSFAYDTGGYTF	TGTGCCAGTAGTTTTGCTTATGATACAGGTGGCTACACCTTC
TRBV5-1	NA	TRBJ1-2	NA	CASSLGGEYGYTF	TGCGCCAGCAGCTTAGGAGGGGAGTATGGCTACACCTTC
TRBV7-8	few	TRBJ1-1	NA	CASSLGGRNTEAFF	TGTGCCAGCAGCTTAGGAGGGAGGAACACTGAAGCTTTCTTT
TRBV27	NA	TRBJ2-7	NA	CASSLSRGYEQYF	TGTGCCAGCAGTTTATCGCGGGGCTACGAGCAGTACTTC
TRBV4-3	NA	TRBJ1-5	NA	CASSQSIKSNQPQHF	TGCGCCAGCAGCCAGAGCATTAAAAGCAATCAGCCCCAGCATTTT
TRBV13	NA	TRBJ2-7	TRBD2	CASSGGTSGNYEQYF	TGTGCCAGCAGCGGAGGGACTAGCGGGAACTACGAGCAGTACTTC
TRBV19	NA	TRBJ2-5	NA	CASSSVLAEETQYF	TGTGCCAGTAGTTCGGTTTTAGCGGAAGAGACCCAGTACTTC
TRBV7-2	few	TRBJ2-2	NA	CASSLVYTGELFF	TGTGCCAGCAGCTTAGTCTACACCGGGGAGCTGTTTTTT